This T cell receptor beta chain was documented in a study (dated by TCRdb to 2022 to 2024). The research as a whole found: Further investigation, including longitudinal sampling and assessment of a control group, is stated by the authors to be required.

About this clone: What antigen it recognizes has not been identified. No base quality information exists; no much larger clone differs at one position.

PBMCs were isolated from peripheral blood, and genomic DNA from unsorted PBMCs was used for TCR beta sequencing. Survey-level sequencing on the immunoSEQ platform was used to profile the TCR beta chain repertoires. The published analysis was carried out like this. CDR3 amino acid length spectratypes and V-J pairing frequencies were compared, and repertoire diversity was measured with the inverse Simpson index. Clonotypes specific to SARS-CoV-2, CMV, influenza A and EBV were annotated by matching TCR beta CDR3 sequences against VDJdb. As stored in TCRdb, this immuneACCESS dataset retains in-frame rearrangements with V and J assigned. A fraction of the clones does not appear; measured against another copy, unresolved V genes explain less than half of the discrepancy, and the remainder lacks a known reason. That table is the source of V, J and clone size, and D and trimming were worked out from the DNA. For this sample there are under 55,000 clones; about 92% appear just once. Clones ranked in the top ten supply about 10% of the sample.

The sequencing sample was made of PBMCs. This clonotype was sampled from a man in his forties with rheumatoid arthritis.

The CDR3 region: CASSQRGPVGSDKAFF. The sequenced DNA: TGTGCCAGCAGCCAACGGGGCCCGGTCGGCTCTGACAAAGCTTTCTTT. The rearrangement combines TRBV3-1 (or the pseudogene TRBV3-2) with TRBJ1-1; a tentative D match to TRBD1 spans 5 bases. Trimming takes 2 bases from V and 9 bases from J, and the germline ends sit 22 bases apart. The CDR3 goes from the cysteine to the phenylalanine over 16 residues. Only CDR3 DNA is held: 48 bases, read in frame from base 1. According to the germline V gene (reference sequence), CDR1 reads LGHDT and CDR2 reads YNNKEL.